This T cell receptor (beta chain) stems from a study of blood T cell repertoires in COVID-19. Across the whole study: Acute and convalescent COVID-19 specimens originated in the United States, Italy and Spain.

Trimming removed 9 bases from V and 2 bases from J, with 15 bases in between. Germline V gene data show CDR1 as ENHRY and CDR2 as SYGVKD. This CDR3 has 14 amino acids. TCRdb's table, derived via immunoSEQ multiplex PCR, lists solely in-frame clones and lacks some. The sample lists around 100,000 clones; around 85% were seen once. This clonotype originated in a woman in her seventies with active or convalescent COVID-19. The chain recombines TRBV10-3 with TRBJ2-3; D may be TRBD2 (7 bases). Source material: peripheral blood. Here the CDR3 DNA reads TGTGCCATTGCAAGGGGGGGATCCACAGATACGCAGTATTTT. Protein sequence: CAIARGGSTDTQYF.